The present T cell receptor (beta chain) was sequenced within a study of T-cell memory formation after mild COVID-19. Study as a whole: TCR clusters were largely donor specific. Study conclusions and caveats: In second-wave clones peaking day 37, SARS-CoV-2 specificity remained unconfirmed. Clones that shrank (day 15 to 85) were balanced CD4/CD8, whereas later expanders leaned CD4+.

V was cut by 4 bases and J by 1 base, with 13 bases left in between. The V gene's germline CDR1 is MGHRA and CDR2 YSYEKL. The CDR3 runs 15 residues. Notes on this clonotype: The antigen is unknown.

TCRalpha and TCRbeta libraries used 5'RACE with constant-segment primers and UMIs. TCRdb itself ran the 5' RACE reads through MiXCR, one entry per CDR3 protein. The sample consists of hundreds of thousands of distinct CDR3 sequences, around 20% of them appearing once. The source of this sequence is an adult woman who had mild COVID-19 (a few samples of this study predate the infection). Cell type and time point are not known. This rearrangement joins TRBV4-1 to TRBJ1-1; D might be TRBD1 (5 bases). The sample consisted of PBMCs or a T cell subset sorted from them (not recorded which). The DNA of the CDR3 is TGCGCCAGCAGCCCAGGGAGTATTGGGAACACTGAAGCTTTCTTT. It is translated as CASSPGSIGNTEAFF.